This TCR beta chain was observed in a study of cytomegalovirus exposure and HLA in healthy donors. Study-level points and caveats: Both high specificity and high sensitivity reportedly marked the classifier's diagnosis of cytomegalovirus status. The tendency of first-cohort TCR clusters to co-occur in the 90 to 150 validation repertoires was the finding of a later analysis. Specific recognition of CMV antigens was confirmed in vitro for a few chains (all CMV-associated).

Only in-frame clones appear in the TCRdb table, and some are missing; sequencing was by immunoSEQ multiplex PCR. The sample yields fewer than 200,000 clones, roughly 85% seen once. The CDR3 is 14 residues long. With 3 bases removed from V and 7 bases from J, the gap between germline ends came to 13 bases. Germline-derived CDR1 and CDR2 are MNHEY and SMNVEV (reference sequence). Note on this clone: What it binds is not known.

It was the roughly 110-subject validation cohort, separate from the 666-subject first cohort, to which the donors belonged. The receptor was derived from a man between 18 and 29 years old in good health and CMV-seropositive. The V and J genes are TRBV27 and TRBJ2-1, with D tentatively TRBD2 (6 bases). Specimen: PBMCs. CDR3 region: CASSLGVAGNEQFF. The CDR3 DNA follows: TGTGCCAGCAGTTTGGGGGTTGCGGGGAATGAGCAGTTCTTC.